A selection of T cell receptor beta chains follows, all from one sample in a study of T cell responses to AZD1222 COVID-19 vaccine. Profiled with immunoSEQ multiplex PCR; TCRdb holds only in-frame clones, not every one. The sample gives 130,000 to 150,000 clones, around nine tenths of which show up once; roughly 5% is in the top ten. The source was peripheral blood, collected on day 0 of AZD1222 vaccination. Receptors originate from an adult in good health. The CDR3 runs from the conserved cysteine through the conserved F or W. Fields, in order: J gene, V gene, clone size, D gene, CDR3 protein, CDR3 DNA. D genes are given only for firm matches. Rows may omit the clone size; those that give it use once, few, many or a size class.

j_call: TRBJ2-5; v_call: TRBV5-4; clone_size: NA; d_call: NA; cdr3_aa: CASSLVRQGEETQYF; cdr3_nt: TGTGCCAGCAGCTTGGTGAGGCAGGGTGAAGAGACCCAGTACTTC
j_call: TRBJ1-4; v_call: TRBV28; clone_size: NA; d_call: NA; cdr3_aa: CASAGGYEKLFF; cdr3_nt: TGTGCCAGCGCCGGGGGGTATGAAAAACTGTTTTTT
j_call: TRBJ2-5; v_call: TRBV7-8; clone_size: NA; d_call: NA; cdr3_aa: CASSHNQETQYF; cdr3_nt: TGTGCCAGCAGCCATAACCAAGAGACCCAGTACTTC
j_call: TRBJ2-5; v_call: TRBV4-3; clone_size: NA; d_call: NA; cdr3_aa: CASSHRGQETQYF; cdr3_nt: TGCGCCAGCAGCCATCGGGGCCAAGAGACCCAGTACTTC
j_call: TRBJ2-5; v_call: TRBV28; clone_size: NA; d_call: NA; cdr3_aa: CASSRETQYF; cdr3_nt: TGTGCCAGCAGTCGAGAGACCCAGTACTTC
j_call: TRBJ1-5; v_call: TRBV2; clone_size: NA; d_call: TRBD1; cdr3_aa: CASRDGRGNQPQHF; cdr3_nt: TGTGCCAGCAGGGACGGCAGGGGGAATCAGCCCCAGCATTTT
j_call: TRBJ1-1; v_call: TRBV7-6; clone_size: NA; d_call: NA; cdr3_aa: CASSLAGAEPFIF; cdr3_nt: TGTGCCAGCAGCTTAGCGGGTGCGGAACCTTTCATCTTT
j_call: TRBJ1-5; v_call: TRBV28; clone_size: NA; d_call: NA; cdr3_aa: CASSFRGQPQHF; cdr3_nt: TGTGCCAGCAGTTTTAGGGGGCAGCCCCAGCATTTT
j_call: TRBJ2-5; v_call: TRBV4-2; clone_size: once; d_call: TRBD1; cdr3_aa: CASSPDREKATQYF; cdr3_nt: TGTGCCAGCAGCCCGGACAGGGAGAAAGCGACCCAGTACTTC
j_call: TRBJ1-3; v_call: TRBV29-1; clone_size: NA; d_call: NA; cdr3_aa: CSARGASGNTIYF; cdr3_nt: TGCAGCGCTCGGGGGGCCTCTGGAAACACCATATATTTT
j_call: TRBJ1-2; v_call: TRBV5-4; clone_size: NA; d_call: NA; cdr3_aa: CASSWPLGERGANYGYTF; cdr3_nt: TGTGCCAGCAGCTGGCCCCTAGGTGAGAGGGGAGCTAACTATGGCTACACCTTC
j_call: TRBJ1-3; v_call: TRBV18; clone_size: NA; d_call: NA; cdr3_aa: CASSPPAVRTIYF; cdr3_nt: TGTGCCAGCTCACCCCCGGCGGTTCGCACCATATATTTT
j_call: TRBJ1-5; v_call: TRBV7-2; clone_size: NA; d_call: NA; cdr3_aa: CASSPGGSLYQPQHF; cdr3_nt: TGTGCCAGCAGCCCAGGCGGCAGCCTCTATCAGCCCCAGCATTTT
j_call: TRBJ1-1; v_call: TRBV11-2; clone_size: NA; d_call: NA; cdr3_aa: CASSLDRRRTGAALNAFF; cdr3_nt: TGTGCCAGCAGCTTAGACCGCAGGCGAACCGGGGCGGCGCTGAATGCTTTCTTT
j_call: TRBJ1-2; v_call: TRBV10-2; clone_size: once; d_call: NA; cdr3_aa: CASSARDGGVGLGYTF; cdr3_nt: TGCGCCAGCAGTGCCCGCGACGGGGGGGTAGGATTAGGCTACACCTTC
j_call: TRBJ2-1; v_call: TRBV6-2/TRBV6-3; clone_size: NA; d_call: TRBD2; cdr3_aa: CASSPQRGGGDEQFF; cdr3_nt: TGTGCCAGCAGCCCACAGCGGGGGGGCGGCGATGAGCAGTTCTTC
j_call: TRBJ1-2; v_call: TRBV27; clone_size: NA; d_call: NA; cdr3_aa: CASSDRGTSTYGYTF; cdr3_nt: TGTGCCAGCAGTGACCGCGGGACTTCTACCTATGGCTACACCTTC
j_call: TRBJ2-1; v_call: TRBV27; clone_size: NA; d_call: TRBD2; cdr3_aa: CASHGGRGYNEQFF; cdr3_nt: TGTGCCAGCCATGGCGGGAGAGGGTACAATGAGCAGTTCTTC
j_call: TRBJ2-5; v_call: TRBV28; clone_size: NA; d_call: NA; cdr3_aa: CASSFPSGETQYF; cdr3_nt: TGTGCCAGCAGTTTCCCCTCAGGGGAGACCCAGTACTTC
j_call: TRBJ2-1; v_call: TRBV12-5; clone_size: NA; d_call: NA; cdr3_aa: CASGPSGDNEQFF; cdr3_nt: TGTGCTAGTGGTCCCTCGGGAGACAATGAGCAGTTCTTC
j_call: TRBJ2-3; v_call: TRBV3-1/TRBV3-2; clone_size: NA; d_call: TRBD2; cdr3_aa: CATSRRSGRTDTQYF; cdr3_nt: TGTGCCACCTCAAGGCGGAGCGGGAGAACAGATACGCAGTATTTT
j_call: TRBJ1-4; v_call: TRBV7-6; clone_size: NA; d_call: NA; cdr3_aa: CASSSRDLIANEKLFF; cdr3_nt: TGTGCCAGCAGCTCCCGGGACCTTATAGCGAATGAAAAACTGTTTTTT
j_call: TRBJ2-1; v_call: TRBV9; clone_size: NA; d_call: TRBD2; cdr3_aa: CASSVAASGIKQFF; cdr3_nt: TGTGCCAGCAGCGTAGCGGCTAGCGGGATCAAGCAGTTCTTC
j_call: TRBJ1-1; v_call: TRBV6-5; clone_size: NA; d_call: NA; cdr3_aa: CASSPRPEAFF; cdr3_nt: TGTGCCAGCAGCCCCCGGCCTGAAGCTTTCTTT
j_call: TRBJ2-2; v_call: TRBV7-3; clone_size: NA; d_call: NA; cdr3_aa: CASSLYPQRITGELFF; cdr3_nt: TGTGCCAGCAGCTTATATCCGCAGCGGATCACCGGGGAGCTGTTTTTT
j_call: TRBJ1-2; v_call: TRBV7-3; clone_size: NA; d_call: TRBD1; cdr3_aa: CASSSGTGPYGYTF; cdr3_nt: TGTGCCAGCAGCTCCGGGACAGGGCCATATGGCTACACCTTC
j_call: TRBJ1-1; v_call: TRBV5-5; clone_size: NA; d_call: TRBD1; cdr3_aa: CASSQRQGGTEAFF; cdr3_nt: TGTGCCAGCAGCCAAAGACAGGGAGGAACTGAAGCTTTCTTT
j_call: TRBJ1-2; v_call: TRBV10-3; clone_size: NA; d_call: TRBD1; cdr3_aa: CAIGTGNGYTF; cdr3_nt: TGTGCCATAGGGACAGGGAACGGCTACACCTTC
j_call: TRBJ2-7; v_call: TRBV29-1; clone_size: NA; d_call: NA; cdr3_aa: CSVEAADDDYEQYF; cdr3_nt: TGCAGCGTTGAAGCCGCGGACGACGACTACGAGCAGTACTTC
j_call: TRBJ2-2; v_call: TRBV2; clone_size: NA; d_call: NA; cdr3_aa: CASSEIGRLGTGELFF; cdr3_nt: TGTGCCAGCAGTGAAATAGGCCGCCTGGGGACCGGGGAGCTGTTTTTT
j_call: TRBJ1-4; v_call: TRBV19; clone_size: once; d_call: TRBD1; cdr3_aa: CASNTPGQVPNEKLFF; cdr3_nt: TGTGCCAGTAACACTCCGGGACAGGTGCCTAATGAAAAACTGTTTTTT
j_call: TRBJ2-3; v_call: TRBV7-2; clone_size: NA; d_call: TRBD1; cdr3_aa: CASSLEGQGVSTDTQYF; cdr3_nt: TGTGCCAGCAGCTTAGAGGGACAGGGAGTCAGCACAGATACGCAGTATTTT
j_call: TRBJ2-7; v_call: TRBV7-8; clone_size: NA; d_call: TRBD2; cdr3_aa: CASSLELAGGYEQYF; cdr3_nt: TGTGCCAGCAGCTTAGAGCTAGCGGGGGGATACGAGCAGTACTTC
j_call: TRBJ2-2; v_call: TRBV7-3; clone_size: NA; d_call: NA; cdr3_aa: CASSVTGNTGELFF; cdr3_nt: TGTGCCAGCAGCGTTACAGGGAACACCGGGGAGCTGTTTTTT
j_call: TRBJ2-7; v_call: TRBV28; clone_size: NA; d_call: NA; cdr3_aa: CASRTPGQISYEQYF; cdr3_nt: TGTGCCAGCAGGACCCCGGGACAAATCTCCTACGAGCAGTACTTC
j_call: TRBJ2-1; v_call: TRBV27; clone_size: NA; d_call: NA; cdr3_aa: CASSSSGETREQFF; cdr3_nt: TGTGCCAGCAGTTCCAGCGGAGAGACCCGCGAGCAGTTCTTC
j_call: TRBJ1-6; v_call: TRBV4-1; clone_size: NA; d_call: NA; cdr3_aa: CASSQEVFSNSPLHF; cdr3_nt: TGCGCCAGCAGCCAAGAAGTCTTTTCTAATTCACCCCTCCACTTT